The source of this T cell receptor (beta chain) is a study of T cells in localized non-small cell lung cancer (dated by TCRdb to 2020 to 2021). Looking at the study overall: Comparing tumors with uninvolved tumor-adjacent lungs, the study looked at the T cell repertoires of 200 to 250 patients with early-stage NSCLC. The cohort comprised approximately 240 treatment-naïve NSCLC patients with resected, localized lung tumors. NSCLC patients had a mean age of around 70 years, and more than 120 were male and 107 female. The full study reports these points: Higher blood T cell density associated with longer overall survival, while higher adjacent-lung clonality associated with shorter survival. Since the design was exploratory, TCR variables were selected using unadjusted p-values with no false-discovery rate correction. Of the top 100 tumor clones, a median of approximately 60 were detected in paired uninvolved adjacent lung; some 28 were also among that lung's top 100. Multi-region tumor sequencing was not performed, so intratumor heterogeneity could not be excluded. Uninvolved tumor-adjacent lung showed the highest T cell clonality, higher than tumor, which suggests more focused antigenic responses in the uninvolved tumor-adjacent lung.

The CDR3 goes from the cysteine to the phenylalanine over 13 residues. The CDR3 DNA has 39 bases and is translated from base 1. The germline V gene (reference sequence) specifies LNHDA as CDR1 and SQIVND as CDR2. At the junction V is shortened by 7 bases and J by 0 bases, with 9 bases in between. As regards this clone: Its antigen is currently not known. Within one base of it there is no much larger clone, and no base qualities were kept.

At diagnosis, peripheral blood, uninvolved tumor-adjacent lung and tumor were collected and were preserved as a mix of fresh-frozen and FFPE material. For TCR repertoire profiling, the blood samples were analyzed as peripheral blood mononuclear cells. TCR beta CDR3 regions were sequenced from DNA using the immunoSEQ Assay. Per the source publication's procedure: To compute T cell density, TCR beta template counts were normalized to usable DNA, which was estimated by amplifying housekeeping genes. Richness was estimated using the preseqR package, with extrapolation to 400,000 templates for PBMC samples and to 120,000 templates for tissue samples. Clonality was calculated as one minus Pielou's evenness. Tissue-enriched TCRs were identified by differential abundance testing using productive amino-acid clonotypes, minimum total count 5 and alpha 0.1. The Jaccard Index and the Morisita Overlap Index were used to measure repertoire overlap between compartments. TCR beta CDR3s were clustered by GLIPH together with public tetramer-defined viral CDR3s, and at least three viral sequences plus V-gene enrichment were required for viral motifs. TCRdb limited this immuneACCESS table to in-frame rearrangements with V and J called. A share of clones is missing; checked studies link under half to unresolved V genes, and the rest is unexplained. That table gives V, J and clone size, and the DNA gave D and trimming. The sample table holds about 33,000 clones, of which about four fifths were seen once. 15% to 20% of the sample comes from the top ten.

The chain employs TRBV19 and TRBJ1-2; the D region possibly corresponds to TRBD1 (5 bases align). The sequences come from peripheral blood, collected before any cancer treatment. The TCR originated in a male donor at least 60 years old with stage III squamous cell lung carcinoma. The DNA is TGTGCCAGTACCGAGGGACCTAACTATGGCTACACCTTC. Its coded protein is CASTEGPNYGYTF. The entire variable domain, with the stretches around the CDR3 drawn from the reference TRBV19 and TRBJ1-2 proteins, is DGGITQSPKYLFRKEGQNVTLSCEQNLNHDAMYWYRQDPGQGLRLIYYSQIVNDFQKGDIAEGYSVSREKKESFPLTVTSAQKNPTAFYLCASTEGPNYGYTFGSGTRLTVV.